The text below deals with one TCR beta chain. This sample is drawn from a study of blood T cell repertoires in COVID-19. In the original processing: For nucleated cells, counts were estimated from reference gene primer amplification. The assay was immunoSEQ multiplex PCR, and TCRdb's table has in-frame clones only and misses some. V and J calls and clone size come straight from that table; D and trimming were deduced from the DNA. The sample holds about 140,000 clones, about 80% seen once. After removal of 1 base from V and 4 bases from J, the junction contained 10 bases not matched to a gene. Germline CDR1 SGHRS, CDR2 YFSETQ. CDR3 size: 18 residues.

The sequencing input was peripheral blood. The clonotype was recovered from a human donor in a cohort sampled during active COVID-19. V is TRBV5-1 and J is TRBJ2-2; TRBD2 matches 10 bases. The CDR3 region is CASSLFLAGASGTGELFF. The CDR3 DNA reads TGCGCCAGCAGCTTGTTTCTAGCGGGAGCTTCGGGCACCGGGGAGCTGTTTTTT.